The sequence of this T cell receptor beta chain was determined in a study of cytomegalovirus exposure and HLA in healthy donors. Regarding the study as a whole: Cytomegalovirus-associated status was assigned to approximately 160 TCR beta chains. The finding came from a later analysis; first-cohort TCR clusters tended to co-occur in the 130 or so validation repertoires. Confirmation in vitro established that a few CMV-associated chains were specific for CMV antigens. For most TCR sequences rarity was the rule, although some public TCRs occurred in many donors.

The CDR3 contains 15 residues. Germline trimming cut 3 bases from V and 1 base from J; bases unmatched to any gene: 6. Germline V gene sequence: CDR1 SQVTM, CDR2 ANQGSEA. This clone was seen just once. Its antigen is still unknown. The table came from immunoSEQ multiplex PCR; TCRdb's copy has only in-frame clones and leaves some out. Found here are 220,000 or so clones, over 80% of them singletons; the top ten hold around 15%. The rearrangement links TRBV29-1 to TRBJ1-1; TRBD1 matches 9 bases. Sequenced material: PBMCs. This sequence was found in a woman in her 30s in good health and CMV-seropositive. DNA for the CDR3: TGCAGCGTTGATAGGACAGGGGACCGGAACACTGAAGCTTTCTTT. Encoded protein: CSVDRTGDRNTEAFF.